The 18 T cell receptor beta chains below come from one sample, sequenced in a study of T cells after yellow fever vaccination. In TCRdb, the 5' RACE reads were re-called with MiXCR into one record per CDR3 protein. The data contain roughly 62,000 distinct CDR3 sequences, around 6.9% of them singletons. This specimen was CD8+ T cells sorted from PBMCs, taken on the day of the first yellow fever vaccination. Receptor source: a man between 18 and 35 years old who received the YFV17D yellow fever vaccine.

Ten or more counts support this clonotype. The V call is TRBV6-4, the J call TRBJ2-3; no firm D call. Germline V gives CDR1 MRHNA, CDR2 SNTAGT. With 4 bases removed from V and 5 bases from J, the gap between germline ends came to 16 bases. The CDR3 length is 15 residues. The CDR3 DNA reads TGTGCCAGCAGTGTTGCTGTTGGCGGCGAAGATACGCAGTATTTT. Translated: CASSVAVGGEDTQYF.

V usage is TRBV2 and J usage is TRBJ2-3, with D tentatively TRBD1 (5 bases). The CDR3 is 16 residues long. Germline CDR1 and CDR2: SNHLY and FYNNEI. V was clipped by 1 base and J by 3 bases, with 14 bases between them. The CDR3: CASSEGQGVGTDTQYF. The CDR3 DNA reads as TGTGCCAGCAGTGAAGGGCAGGGCGTAGGGACAGATACGCAGTATTTT.

The CDR3 DNA reads as TGTGCCAGTAGTGGGGACAGCTACAATGAGCAGTTCTTC. This translates into CASSGDSYNEQFF. The gene calls are TRBV19 and TRBJ2-1; 7 nucleotides align to TRBD1. Germline V gene lookup returns CDR1 LNHDA and CDR2 SQIVND (reference sequence). J gave up 3 bases and V 5 bases, and 1 base lay outside the gene matches. The CDR3 covers 13 residues.

In its sample, this clonotype was seen a few times. This chain connects TRBV4-2 to TRBJ2-7; TRBD2 matches at 10 bases. Trimming cost V 1 base and J 3 bases; bases outside gene matches: 12. This CDR3 is built from 18 residues. Germline CDR1 and CDR2: LGHNA and YNFKEQ. CDR3 DNA sequence: TGTGCCAGCAGCCAAGGGGCTCTAGCGGGGGCTCTTTTCTACGAGCAGTACTTC. Translated: CASSQGALAGALFYEQYF.

This chain connects TRBV4-1 to TRBJ1-1, with D tentatively TRBD1 (6 bases). The CDR3 loop spans 15 amino acids. V lost 4 bases to trimming and J lost 2 bases, with 14 bases between them. Germline V gene data show CDR1 as MGHRA and CDR2 as YSYEKL. The CDR3 reads CASSPSGAGNTEAFF. In nucleotides, the CDR3 is TGCGCCAGCAGCCCCTCGGGGGCAGGAAACACTGAAGCTTTCTTT.

Notes on this clonotype: A much larger clone differs from this one at a single base, so this may be a read error. V and J are TRBV2 and TRBJ2-5, with a possible D match to TRBD2 (6 bases). Trimming cost V 6 bases and J 9 bases, with 20 bases left between them. Germline assignment: CDR1 SNHLY and CDR2 FYNNEI. The CDR3 has 14 amino acids. The CDR3 here is CASSHRPGDESQYF. The CDR3 region has the DNA TGTGCCAGCAGCCACCGCCCGGGGGATGAGTCCCAGTACTTC.

This clonotype was counted at least ten times. The chain combines TRBV12-3 or TRBV12-4 with TRBJ1-5, with D perhaps matching TRBD1 (5 bases). Trimming removed 4 bases at V and 0 bases at J, with 13 bases between. The CDR3 is made up of 16 amino acids. The CDR3 DNA reads as TGTGCCAGCAGTTACGCAGGGACTTATAGCAATCAGCCCCAGCATTTT. Its translation: CASSYAGTYSNQPQHF.

This clonotype has more than one count but fewer than ten. The genes are TRBV4-1 and TRBJ1-5; D might be TRBD1 (6 bases). Germline CDR1 and CDR2: MGHRA and YSYEKL. The V end was cut by 1 base, the J end by 4 bases, with 20 bases between. This CDR3 is 18 amino acids long. The CDR3 sequence: CASSQVQGFRAKNQPQHF. Written as DNA, the CDR3 is TGCGCCAGCAGCCAAGTTCAGGGGTTCCGGGCGAAGAATCAGCCCCAGCATTTT.

This rearrangement joins TRBV15 to TRBJ2-7; 9 nucleotides agree with TRBD1. This CDR3 has 15 amino acids. Losses at the gene ends were 5 bases for V and 0 bases for J; bases not matched to a gene: 5. Germline CDR1 and CDR2: LNHNV and YYDKDF (reference sequence). In DNA, the CDR3 is TGTGCCACCAGCTCTAAGGACAGGGGCTCCTACGAGCAGTACGTC. This gives the protein CATSSKDRGSYEQYV.

This clonotype has a handful of counts. The CDR3 region has the DNA TGTGCCAGCAGCTTTGGTGGCCAGTCCGAGACTTATGGCTACACCTTC. It translates to CASSFGGQSETYGYTF. This rearrangement joins TRBV7-9 to TRBJ1-2; the D is unclear. The CDR3 is 16 amino acids. The V end was cut by 3 bases, the J end by 5 bases, with 19 bases between. CDR1 and CDR2 from the germline V gene are SEHNR and FQNEAQ (reference sequence).

This clonotype was counted at least ten times. The chain uses TRBV4-1 and TRBJ2-5; 7 bases line up with TRBD1. The ends lost 1 base at V and 5 bases at J; junction bases unmatched: 10. CDR1 MGHRA and CDR2 YSYEKL come from the germline V gene. This CDR3 comprises 16 residues. CDR3 coding DNA: TGCGCCAGCAGCCAAGTACAGGGGCGAACGGCGGAGACCCAGTACTTC. Encoded protein: CASSQVQGRTAETQYF.

Note on this clonotype: With a much larger clone just one base away, this may be a read error. The chain joins TRBV29-1 to TRBJ2-5; unclear D gene. V shed 6 bases and J shed 4 bases, with 9 bases lying between them. CDR1 and CDR2 (germline): SQVTM, ANQGSEA. The CDR3 consists of 11 residues. Here the CDR3 DNA reads TGCAGCGTCAGGTACCGAGAGACCCAGTACTTC. This encodes CSVRYRETQYF. The full variable domain, completed using reference TRBV29-1 and TRBJ2-5, is SAVISQKPSRDICQRGTSLTIQCQVDSQVTMMFWYRQQPGQSLTLIATANQGSEATYESGFVIDKFPISRPNLTFSTLTVSNMSPEDSSIYLCSVRYRETQYFGPGTRLLVL.

This chain joins TRBV12-3 or TRBV12-4 and TRBJ2-7, with 8 bases aligning to TRBD2. V shed 6 bases and J 4 bases; nucleotides not matched to a gene: 11. This CDR3 region has 15 residues. The CDR3 DNA is TGTGCCAGCAGCCCCGGGGGGGCCAGGTTATACGAGCAGTACGTC. This encodes CASSPGGARLYEQYV.

There are a few counts of this clonotype. The rearrangement links TRBV5-6 to TRBJ1-1; TRBD1 agrees at 9 bases. Germline values: CDR1 SGHDT, CDR2 YYEEEE. The J segment lost 7 bases and the V segment lost 5 bases, leaving 12 bases of the junction unmatched. The CDR3 is 15 residues long. In nucleotides, the CDR3 is TGTGCCAGCAGTCAGTCCAGGACAGGGGTAGTTGAAGCTTTCTTT. Translation gives CASSQSRTGVVEAFF.

The table lists this clonotype with a few counts. V is TRBV7-9 and J is TRBJ2-7, with D unresolved. This CDR3 is 13 amino acids long. Germline-derived CDR1 and CDR2 are SEHNR and FQNEAQ (reference sequence). V shed 0 bases and J shed 2 bases, with 5 bases lying between them. The CDR3 bases are TGTGCCAGCAGCTTAGCTCAACCCTACGAGCAGTACGTC. Amino acids: CASSLAQPYEQYV.

This chain connects TRBV10-3 to TRBJ1-1; D not certain. The CDR3 contains 14 residues. Per the germline V gene, CDR1 is ENHRY and CDR2 is SYGVKD. The V gene lost 0 bases and the J gene lost 1 base, with 6 bases spanning the gap. CDR3 in DNA: TGTGCCATCAGTGAGTCTTTGGAGAACACTGAAGCTTTCTTT. Translated: CAISESLENTEAFF.

In DNA, the CDR3 is TGTGCCAGCAGCCCTGGGGGGATGGGAGAAAGGGAGTACAATGAGCAGTTCTTC. It translates to CASSPGGMGEREYNEQFF. The chain couples TRBV4-2 to TRBJ2-1; perhaps TRBD2 as D (6 bases). There are 18 residues in the CDR3. V dropped 4 bases and J dropped 4 bases, with 23 bases sitting between them. CDR1 is LGHNA, CDR2 YNFKEQ, per germline.

The chain employs TRBV25-1 and TRBJ1-6; tentative D call: TRBD1 (5 bases). The CDR3 is 14 residues long. V was clipped by 10 bases and J by 4 bases, with 14 bases between them. Germline assignment: CDR1 MGHDK and CDR2 SYGVNS. The CDR3 protein is CATRGGGYNSPLHF. CDR3 nucleotides: TGTGCCACCCGGGGGGGGGGTTATAATTCACCCCTCCACTTT.